This T cell receptor (beta chain) derives from a study of blood T cells in healthy people across ages. It was with a sample-barcoded 5' primer and a J-beta primer mix that a second PCR of about 6 to 12 cycles was run. From the 5' RACE reads, TCRdb called clonotypes with MiXCR, one entry per CDR3 protein. The sample lists approximately 490,000 distinct CDR3 sequences, approximately 25% occurring once. Germline V lookup: CDR1 LGHDT, CDR2 YNNKEL (reference sequence). V was trimmed by 0 bases and J by 10 bases, leaving 12 bases between them. This CDR3 is 13 amino acids long. The sample was also reused in another study, on T cells of mothers and their children. This second report adds: A few healthy Caucasian mothers, along with their six children, were the donors.

Input material: blood. The origin of this receptor is a boy aged 5-17 years in good health. The V gene is TRBV3-1, the J gene TRBJ1-1, with unresolved D. CDR3 DNA sequence: TGTGCCAGCAGCCAAGAACGGCCGCAAGGAGCTTTCTTT. Translated: CASSQERPQGAFF. The variable domain in full, with the rest retrieved from reference TRBV3-1 and TRBJ1-1, is DTAVSQTPKYLVTQMGNDKSIKCEQNLGHDTMYWYKQDSKKFLKIMFSYNNKELIINETVPNRFSPKSPDKAHLNLHINSLELGDSAVYFCASSQERPQGAFFGQGTRLTVV.